The 27 T cell receptor beta chains presented below share a single source sample, sequenced in a study of cytomegalovirus exposure and HLA in healthy donors. TCRdb's copy holds only in-frame clones and misses some; the assay was immunoSEQ multiplex PCR. In the table there are 100,000 to 120,000 clones, 70% to 90% of which are singletons. Sequencing used PBMCs. These receptor sequences come from a woman aged 18 to 35 in good health and CMV-seropositive.

Here the CDR3 DNA reads TGTGCCAGCAGCGGCCGACAGGGGTTTCCTGAGACCCAGTACTTC. Translation: CASSGRQGFPETQYF. The chain has TRBV13 and TRBJ2-5, with TRBD1 matching over 8 bases. The J segment lost 5 bases and the V segment lost 5 bases, leaving 10 bases of the junction unmatched. The CDR3 contains 15 residues. Germline V lookup: CDR1 PRHDT, CDR2 FYEKMQ (reference sequence). Full variable domain (rest looked up from reference TRBV13 and TRBJ2-5): AAGVIQSPRHLIKEKRETATLKCYPIPRHDTVYWYQQGPGQDPQFLISFYEKMQSDKGSIPDRFSAQQFSDYHSELNMSSLELGDSALYFCASSGRQGFPETQYFGPGTRLLVL.

Of note for this clone: Other nucleotide sequences in the sample specify the same CDR3. This chain joins TRBV20-1 and TRBJ2-1; D unresolved. Trimming stripped 5 bases from V and 0 bases from J, with 2 bases between. CDR3 length: 11 residues. Germline V lookup: CDR1 DFQATT, CDR2 SNEGSKA (reference sequence). For the CDR3, the DNA is TGCAGTGCTCACTCCTACAATGAGCAGTTCTTC. Its translation is CSAHSYNEQFF.

The chain joins TRBV5-1 to TRBJ2-7; the match to TRBD2 covers 7 bases. Germline values: CDR1 SGHRS, CDR2 YFSETQ. The CDR3 totals 15 residues. Germline trimming cut 0 bases from V and 4 bases from J; bases unmatched to any gene: 7. The DNA of the CDR3 is TGCGCCAGCAGCTTGGTACTTCAGGGAGGGTACGAGCAGTACTTC. Residues: CASSLVLQGGYEQYF.

The CDR3 DNA follows: TGTGCCAGCAGTGACCCGGGGGGATCACGTTACGAGCAGTACTTC. Translation: CASSDPGGSRYEQYF. The J gene is TRBJ2-7, the V gene TRBV6-1; 7 nucleotides agree with TRBD2. V was clipped by 3 bases and J by 4 bases; unmatched bases: 9. Looked up from germline, CDR1 is MNHNS and CDR2 is SASEGT. This CDR3 has 15 residues.

The chain recombines TRBV7-8 with TRBJ2-3; maybe TRBD1 (6 bases). CDR1 is SGHVS, CDR2 FQNEAQ, per germline. The CDR3 consists of 15 residues. Trimming stripped 8 bases from V and 6 bases from J, with 21 bases between. The CDR3 nucleotides read TGTGCCAGCTCTGCTGGGGGCAGCCCCGTGGATACGCAGTATTTT. The encoded protein is CASSAGGSPVDTQYF.

The CDR3 nucleotides are TGCGCCAGCAGGGACACGGGGAGGGGGGCAAAACTGTTTTTT. Translating gives CASRDTGRGAKLFF. The V gene is TRBV10-2, the J gene TRBJ1-4; perhaps TRBD1 as D (6 bases). The CDR3 spans 14 residues. Germline-derived CDR1 and CDR2 are WSHSY and SAAADI. V lost 6 bases and J lost 10, with 18 bases in between.

The chain recombines TRBV28 with TRBJ1-2; D is perhaps TRBD1 (6 bases). Trimming stripped 7 bases from V and 7 bases from J, with 16 bases between. CDR1 and CDR2 from the germline V gene are MDHEN and SYDVKM. This CDR3 is 13 amino acids long. The CDR3 DNA follows: TGTGCCAGCATGCAGGGGCCGGGTGGTGGCTACACCTTC. Its translation: CASMQGPGGGYTF.

This sequence joins TRBV5-4 and TRBJ2-3; the D is unclear. With 0 bases removed from V and 1 base from J, the gap between germline ends came to 9 bases. Germline-derived CDR1 and CDR2 are SGHNT and YYREEE (reference sequence). The CDR3 is 15 amino acids. The CDR3 bases are TGTGCCAGCAGCTTGGCTGGCGGTGGCACAGATACGCAGTATTTT. Translation: CASSLAGGGTDTQYF.

This clone was found a few times. The chain is built from TRBV5-1 and TRBJ1-2; D possibly corresponds to TRBD1 (5 bases). The CDR3 extends over 13 amino acids. Germline loops: CDR1 SGHRS, CDR2 YFSETQ. The V end lost 0 bases, the J end lost 6 bases, and 9 bases lay between the germline ends. CDR3 sequence reads: CASSLEGINGYTF. The CDR3 DNA reads as TGCGCCAGCAGCTTGGAGGGGATCAATGGCTACACCTTC.

This chain connects TRBV4-1 to TRBJ2-1, with D perhaps matching TRBD2 (5 bases). V was trimmed by 1 base and J by 8 bases, leaving 9 bases between them. The CDR3 runs 13 residues. Germline-derived CDR1 and CDR2 are MGHRA and YSYEKL. The CDR3 DNA reads as TGCGCCAGCAGCCAAGTTGGGCGGGATGAGCAGTTCTTC. Translated, it gives CASSQVGRDEQFF.

The chain is built from TRBV14 and TRBJ2-2, with D uncertain. CDR3 length: 12 amino acids. Germline V CDR1 and CDR2: SGHDN, FVKESK. Deletions cut 4 bases from V and 6 bases from J, with 6 bases between. CDR3: CASSRLSGELFF. In DNA form, the CDR3 reads TGTGCCAGCAGCCGACTCTCCGGGGAGCTGTTTTTT.

The chain links TRBV19 to TRBJ1-5, with 7 bases matching TRBD1. CDR1 and CDR2 from the germline V gene are LNHDA and SQIVND (reference sequence). The CDR3 runs 15 residues. V lost 6 bases and J lost 5; bases outside the gene matches: 10. CDR3 coding DNA: TGTGCCAGTAGGACCTCCGGGACAGACTATCAGCCCCAGCATTTT. This encodes CASRTSGTDYQPQHF. The whole variable domain, filled in from reference TRBV19 and TRBJ1-5, reads DGGITQSPKYLFRKEGQNVTLSCEQNLNHDAMYWYRQDPGQGLRLIYYSQIVNDFQKGDIAEGYSVSREKKESFPLTVTSAQKNPTAFYLCASRTSGTDYQPQHFGDGTRLSIL.

The chain has TRBV4-1 and TRBJ2-2, with D uncertain. V was cut by 1 base and J by 7 bases, with 10 bases left in between. The V gene's germline CDR1 is MGHRA and CDR2 YSYEKL. The CDR3 totals 14 residues. Here the CDR3 DNA reads TGCGCCAGCAGCCAAGTAAAGCTCCGCGGGGAGCTGTTTTTT. Amino acids: CASSQVKLRGELFF.

The chain links TRBV9 to TRBJ2-1; 11 nucleotides match TRBD2. Germline V gene lookup returns CDR1 SGDLS and CDR2 YYNGEE. CDR3 length: 15 amino acids. Trimming at V came to 4 bases and at J to 8 bases, leaving 8 bases not matched to a gene. CDR3 nucleotides: TGTGCCAGCAGCACTACTAGCGGGAGTCTAGATGAGCAGTTCTTC. Translation gives CASSTTSGSLDEQFF.

This clone was observed once. The gene calls are TRBV18 and TRBJ1-4; no clear D. Germline V CDR1 and CDR2: KGHSH, LQKENI. This CDR3 has 13 residues. V shed 0 bases and J shed 5 bases, with 4 bases lying between them. CDR3 residues: CASSPPMNEKLFF. The CDR3 nucleotides read TGTGCCAGCTCACCACCCATGAATGAAAAACTGTTTTTT.

This chain links TRBV5-1 with TRBJ2-7, with D possibly being TRBD1 (8 bases). The germline V gene has CDR1 SGHRS and CDR2 YFSETQ. V was cut by 3 bases and J by 6 bases, with 19 bases left in between. This CDR3 is built from 15 residues. DNA of the CDR3: TGCGCCAGCAGCTGGGAGGGGAACAGGGGGAGCGAGCAGTACTTC. This gives the protein CASSWEGNRGSEQYF.

The CDR3 reads CASSLFHKAGAGELFF. In nucleotides, the CDR3 is TGTGCCAGCAGCTTATTCCATAAAGCGGGAGCCGGGGAGCTGTTTTTT. The chain uses TRBV7-7 and TRBJ2-2, with 8 bases lining up with TRBD2. Looked up from germline, CDR1 is SSHAT and CDR2 is FNYEAQ (reference sequence). The V and J ends lost 2 bases and 6 bases, in that order; junction bases with no gene match: 8. There are 16 residues in the CDR3.

The rearrangement links TRBV6-5 to TRBJ1-2, with 10 bases identical to TRBD1. V shed 4 bases, J shed 5 bases, and the junction held 10 bases outside the gene matches. This CDR3 comprises 16 residues. Germline V gives CDR1 MNHEY, CDR2 SVGAGI. DNA for the CDR3: TGTGCCAGCAGTTCGCCCCGGGACAGGGGAGGATATGGCTACACCTTC. As protein: CASSSPRDRGGYGYTF.

The J gene is TRBJ2-1, the V gene TRBV27; TRBD1 matches 9 bases. CDR1 and CDR2 from the germline V gene are MNHEY and SMNVEV (reference sequence). Germline trimming cut 3 bases from V and 6 bases from J; bases unmatched to any gene: 0. The CDR3 consists of 13 residues. CDR3 residues: CASSLGQGNEQFF. Here the CDR3 DNA reads TGTGCCAGCAGTTTGGGACAGGGCAATGAGCAGTTCTTC.

The rearrangement joins TRBV6-5 to TRBJ1-2; 7 bases align to TRBD1. The germline gives CDR1 MNHEY, CDR2 SVGAGI. V shed 5 bases and J 3 bases; nucleotides not matched to a gene: 9. The CDR3 has 15 residues. CDR3 DNA sequence: TGTGCCAGCAGTCCCCAGGGGGGAGGCGACTATGGCTACACCTTC. It translates to CASSPQGGGDYGYTF.

The V call is TRBV27, the J call TRBJ1-2; D possibly corresponds to TRBD1 (5 bases). Trimming took off 0 bases at V and 0 bases at J, with 11 bases between the two ends. Germline-derived CDR1 and CDR2 are MNHEY and SMNVEV (reference sequence). The CDR3 contains 16 residues. The CDR3 region is CASSLSGLTANYGYTF. In DNA, the CDR3 is TGTGCCAGCAGTTTATCGGGGCTGACAGCTAACTATGGCTACACCTTC.

The chain links TRBV9 to TRBJ2-1; 13 nucleotides line up with TRBD2. There are 14 residues in the CDR3. The germline gives CDR1 SGDLS, CDR2 YYNGEE. V was clipped by 3 bases and J by 9 bases; unmatched bases: 3. CDR3 protein: CASSDGLAGAEQFF. The CDR3 DNA reads TGTGCCAGCAGCGATGGACTAGCGGGGGCTGAGCAGTTCTTC.

This chain links TRBV6-5 with TRBJ1-6; 7 bases are shared with TRBD1. V trimming: 7 bases; J trimming: 7 bases; junction bases outside the gene matches: 10. The CDR3 has 15 residues. CDR1 and CDR2 from the germline V gene are MNHEY and SVGAGI. CDR3 amino acids: CASNLRDSSNSPLHF. In DNA, the CDR3 is TGTGCCAGCAACCTGCGGGACAGCTCAAATTCACCCCTCCACTTT.

The V call is TRBV10-1, the J call TRBJ1-1; TRBD1 matches 7 bases. Trimming took 5 bases from V and 5 from J; bases not matched to a gene: 8. The germline V gene has CDR1 WNHNN and CDR2 SYGVQD (reference sequence). CDR3 length equals 14 residues. The CDR3 DNA is TGCGCCAGCAGTAACCCTAGACAGGGTACTGAAGCTTTCTTT. This gives the protein CASSNPRQGTEAFF.

The gene calls are TRBV11-2 and TRBJ1-1; D is unclear. V lost 0 bases and J lost 8, with 10 bases in between. CDR1 and CDR2 from the germline V gene are SGHAT and FQNNGV. The CDR3 has 13 amino acids. CDR3 region: CASSLEGSPEAFF. As DNA, the CDR3 is TGTGCCAGCAGCTTAGAGGGTAGCCCCGAAGCTTTCTTT.

The rearrangement joins TRBV7-6 to TRBJ2-1; tentative D call: TRBD2 (7 bases). The CDR3 consists of 17 residues. Germline V gene lookup returns CDR1 SGHVS and CDR2 FNYEAQ. The V end was cut by 3 bases, the J end by 4 bases, with 19 bases between. CDR3 loop: CASSFGGIRTEYNEQFF. The CDR3 nucleotides read TGTGCCAGCAGCTTCGGGGGGATACGGACAGAGTACAATGAGCAGTTCTTC.

The chain is built from TRBV10-1 and TRBJ2-7, with D possibly TRBD1 on 6 matching bases. The CDR3 sequence is 14 residues long. Germline V gives CDR1 WNHNN, CDR2 SYGVQD (reference sequence). Trimming cost V 0 bases and J 6 bases, with 12 bases left between them. CDR3 loop: CASSESWTVSEQYF. CDR3 DNA: TGCGCCAGCAGTGAGTCGTGGACAGTCAGCGAGCAGTACTTC.